This TCR beta chain was profiled in a study of OX40 agonist ivuxolimab in advanced cancers. Produced via immunoSEQ multiplex PCR; TCRdb's table is partial and in-frame only. This repertoire shows tens of thousands of clones, about 90% found once; its top ten account for 0.65% to 0.95%. Germline loops: CDR1 MDHEN, CDR2 SYDVKM. V gave up 6 bases and J gave up 3 bases; unmatched junction bases: 7. The CDR3 is made up of 14 amino acids. The starting material was CD4+ or CD8+ T cells sorted from blood, obtained in a trial of the OX40 agonist ivuxolimab. The J gene is TRBJ2-7, the V gene TRBV28; 8 bases align to TRBD2. The sequence was collected from an adult with an advanced solid tumor such as melanoma, head and neck, liver or kidney cancer. CDR3 loop: CASRAGLAGYEQYF. The CDR3 DNA reads TGTGCCAGCAGAGCCGGACTAGCCGGCTACGAGCAGTACTTC.